These T cell receptor beta chains were read from a single sample in a study of T cells in Graves' hyperthyroidism and ophthalmopathy. TCRdb called the multiplex PCR reads again in MiXCR, with one record for every CDR3 protein. The sample lists some 800,000 distinct CDR3 sequences, about two fifths seen once, with 7.5% to 9.5% in the top ten. What was sequenced was blood. These receptors were collected from a young man with Graves' hyperthyroidism. Each CDR3 is given with its conserved first and last residue. The D gene is left open where the match is weak. Clone size, where shown, is once, few, many, or a class for clones that have expanded.

TRBD2	TRBV29-1	TRBJ2-1	-	TGCAGCGCCGAGGGACGGACTAGGGGCAATGAGCAGTTCTTC	CSAEGRTRGNEQFF
-	TRBV7-2	TRBJ2-5	few	TGTGCCAGCACCTCATATGGGGCCTTGGGCCAAGAGACCCAGTACTTC	CASTSYGALGQETQYF
TRBD2	TRBV2	TRBJ2-5	many	TGTGCCAGCAGGGCCGGGACTAGAAAAGAGACCCAGTACTTC	CASRAGTRKETQYF
-	TRBV7-4	TRBJ1-2	-	TGTGCTAGTGGTTTCACCCTAGCTTTACCGACAGAGTCCTATGGCTACACCTTC	CASGFTLALPTESYGYTF
-	TRBV2	TRBJ1-4	-	TGTGCCAGCAGTGAACGGGCAGAACCAGAAAAACTGTTTTTT	CASSERAEPEKLFF
TRBD1	TRBV25-1	TRBJ1-1	many	TGTGCCAGCAGTGAGTTAGGGGGCACGACTGAAGCTTTCTTT	CASSELGGTTEAFF
TRBD1	TRBV11-3	TRBJ2-5	-	TGTGCCAGCAGTGTGGGACAGGGGGTTCTGGAGACCCAGTACTTC	CASSVGQGVLETQYF
TRBD2	TRBV7-6	TRBJ2-2	many	TGTGCCAGCAGCTTAGCAGCGGGAGGGACCGGGGAGCTGTTTTTT	CASSLAAGGTGELFF
-	TRBV29-1	TRBJ2-3	-	TGCAGCGTTGTCGAGACTAGGGCCGATACGCAGTATTTT	CSVVETRADTQYF
-	TRBV2	TRBJ2-5	-	TGTGCCAGCAGTTTGACCCCCCGGGGTGCAGAGACCCGGTACTTC	CASSLTPRGAETRYF
-	TRBV7-8	TRBJ2-6	many	TGTGCCAGCAGCCCTAGGAGGCTTCTCAACGTCCTGACTTTC	CASSPRRLLNVLTF
-	TRBV9	TRBJ2-2	-	TGTGCCAGCAGCCAAGGCAGGAGACAGAGCACCGGGGAGCTGTTTTTT	CASSQGRRQSTGELFF
-	TRBV6-9	TRBJ1-4	-	TGTGCCAGCAGTTATGAGCAACCGGTAGTTTCCGCTGAAAAACTGTTTTTT	CASSYEQPVVSAEKLFF
-	TRBV2	TRBJ2-2	few	TGTGCCAGCAGTGACCCGGGTAACACCGGGGAGCTGTTTTTT	CASSDPGNTGELFF
-	TRBV10-2	TRBJ1-4	many	TGCGCCAGCAGTGACCCAGGGTTATTAAACGAAAAACTGTTTTTT	CASSDPGLLNEKLFF
TRBD2	TRBV25-1	TRBJ2-5	once	TGTGCCAGCAGCCAAGGGACTAGCCCCCGAGAGACCCAGTACTTC	CASSQGTSPRETQYF
-	TRBV7-9	TRBJ1-1	-	TGTGCCAGCTTAGCAGAGGGCAACACTGAAGCTTTCTTT	CASLAEGNTEAFF
TRBD1	TRBV10-3	TRBJ1-5	once	TGTGCCACCGGGACAGGTACGGATCAGCCCCAGCATTTT	CATGTGTDQPQHF
-	TRBV7-2	TRBJ2-5	many	TGTGCCAGCAGCTTTGGGCTGGGTGAGACCCAGTACTTC	CASSFGLGETQYF
-	TRBV5-1	TRBJ1-2	once	TGCGCCAGCAGCCCCCGACAGGAACCCTCTAACTATGGCTACACCTTC	CASSPRQEPSNYGYTF
TRBD2	TRBV10-2	TRBJ2-7	many	TGCGCCAGCAGTGAAACGACTAGCGGGGGGGCGAACTTC	CASSETTSGGANF
-	TRBV24-1	TRBJ1-4	many	TGTGCCACCAGTGATGGAGGGGCGGGCGAAAAACTGTTTTTT	CATSDGGAGEKLFF
-	TRBV4-2	TRBJ2-7	-	TGTGCCAGCAGCCAAGATGAAACTGAAGACCTGTCCTACGAGCAGTACTTC	CASSQDETEDLSYEQYF
TRBD1	TRBV5-1	TRBJ1-2	few	TGCGCCAGCAGCCGGGGACAGTACTTCGACTACACCTTC	CASSRGQYFDYTF
-	TRBV7-9	TRBJ1-2	many	TGTGCCAGCAGCCCCCAAGATGGCTACACCTTC	CASSPQDGYTF
-	TRBV19	TRBJ2-7	-	TGTGCCAGTAGTATCCCTGGGTCTAACTACGAGCAGTACTTC	CASSIPGSNYEQYF
-	TRBV7-9	TRBJ2-5	few	TGTGCCAGCAGCTTAGTTGCACAGGGTTCCCAAGAGACCCAGTACTTC	CASSLVAQGSQETQYF
TRBD1	TRBV19	TRBJ1-1	many	TGTGCCAGTAGGCCACAGGGGTACACTGAAGCTTTCTTT	CASRPQGYTEAFF
TRBD1	TRBV9	TRBJ2-5	many	TGTGCCAGCAGCGTCGCCGGGACAGGGAGAGAGACCCAGTACTTC	CASSVAGTGRETQYF
TRBD2	TRBV7-9	TRBJ2-7	-	TGTGCCAGCAGCCCCCGACTAGCGGTGTTCCAAGAGCAGTACTTC	CASSPRLAVFQEQYF
TRBD1	TRBV20-1	TRBJ1-5	-	TGCAGTGCTGACCAGGGGGCGGGGAATCAGCCCCAGCATTTT	CSADQGAGNQPQHF
-	TRBV5-6	TRBJ1-5	few	TGTGCCAGCAGCTTGGATGGGTTGGGGCAGCCCCAGCATTTT	CASSLDGLGQPQHF
-	TRBV7-9	TRBJ2-7	-	TGTGCCAGCAACCGAGACATTAGCCGGGAGCAGTACTTC	CASNRDISREQYF
TRBD1	TRBV10-2	TRBJ1-6	many	TGCGCCAGCAGTGAGCGGGACAGAGCTTATAATTCACCCCTCCACTTT	CASSERDRAYNSPLHF
TRBD1	TRBV7-3	TRBJ2-6	many	TGTGCCAGCAGCTCGGGACAGCCTGGGGCCAACGTCCTGACTTTC	CASSSGQPGANVLTF
-	TRBV7-2	TRBJ1-2	few	TGTGCCAGCAGCCGTGGGTCAGGGATATCTGCGAGGTATGGCTACACCTTC	CASSRGSGISARYGYTF
TRBD1	TRBV25-1	TRBJ1-5	-	TGTGCCAGCGGGACAGATAAGACGCCCCAGCATTTT	CASGTDKTPQHF
-	TRBV5-1	TRBJ2-7	few	TGCGCCAGCAGCTACACCTACTCCTACGAGCAGTACTTC	CASSYTYSYEQYF
TRBD1	TRBV6-5	TRBJ2-1	few	TGTGCCATCAGTATCAGGGGGCGGAATGAGCAGTTCTTC	CAISIRGRNEQFF
-	TRBV2	TRBJ1-2	many	TGTGCCAGCCAGGTGGGCAGGACGAATGGCTACACCTTC	CASQVGRTNGYTF
-	TRBV7-9	TRBJ2-5	-	TGTGCCAGCAGGTCCCACATCGCCACCGGGGAGGAGACCCAGTACTTC	CASRSHIATGEETQYF
TRBD1	TRBV12-3/TRBV12-4	TRBJ2-7	few	TGTGCCAGCAGTCCGACAGGGAACTACGAGCAGTACTTC	CASSPTGNYEQYF
-	TRBV12-3/TRBV12-4	TRBJ2-7	-	TGTGCCAGCAGTCCAATAAATCAGGGGCGCGAGCAGTACTTC	CASSPINQGREQYF
TRBD1	TRBV20-1	TRBJ2-7	-	TGCAGTGCTAGCCGGAGACAGGGGGCTGACGAGCAGTACTTC	CSASRRQGADEQYF
TRBD1	TRBV7-2	TRBJ1-3	-	TGTGCCAGCAGCCACACCCCCGACAGGGCTGGTGGAAACACCATATATTTT	CASSHTPDRAGGNTIYF
-	TRBV7-9	TRBJ1-5	many	TGTGCCAGCAGCTTGACGGATCAGCCCCAGCATTTT	CASSLTDQPQHF
-	TRBV2	TRBJ1-1	few	TGTGCCAGCAGTTACGACAGGAGGGCTGAAGCTTTCTTT	CASSYDRRAEAFF
-	TRBV7-2	TRBJ1-1	few	TGTGCCAGCATCAAAAGGGGGGTCACTGAAGCTTTCTTT	CASIKRGVTEAFF
-	TRBV7-9	TRBJ2-7	-	TGTGCCAGCAGGATCCCGGGGACCGACGAGCAGTACTTC	CASRIPGTDEQYF
-	TRBV20-1	TRBJ2-2	few	TGCAGTGCTGGGTCCGGGACAACCACCGGGGAGCTGTTTTTT	CSAGSGTTTGELFF
-	TRBV20-1	TRBJ2-7	-	TGCAGTGCTGAAAAACCACAGCAGTACGAGCAGTACTTC	CSAEKPQQYEQYF
TRBD2	TRBV20-1	TRBJ2-2	-	TGCAGTGCAAGGGCGCGACTAGCGGGGGGTGCCGGGGAGCTGTTTTTT	CSARARLAGGAGELFF
TRBD1	TRBV19	TRBJ1-4	-	TGTGCCAGTAGTCACACCGGGACAGGGGTCGCAAAACTGTTTTTT	CASSHTGTGVAKLFF
-	TRBV20-1	TRBJ1-1	many	TGCAGTGCTAGTTTGGCCGGAACCAGTGAAGCTTTCTTT	CSASLAGTSEAFF